This T cell receptor beta chain came from a study of cytomegalovirus exposure and HLA in healthy donors. PCR involved 60 Vbeta and 13 Jbeta primers. Per the original methods: Among the unique TCR beta chains that a later analysis counted, around 82 million in all, around 11 million were shared. The repertoire was sequenced with immunoSEQ multiplex PCR; TCRdb's copy has only in-frame clones and lacks some. V and J calls and clone size follow that table, whereas D and trimming were derived from the DNA. The table records approximately 130,000 clones, roughly 79% of them present only once. J lost 4 bases, V lost 8 bases, and 7 bases had no gene match. Germline loops: CDR1 MNHEY, CDR2 SVGAGI. This CDR3 region has 14 residues. To note about this clone: Antigen: not known.

Whole-study findings and limits: TCR beta chain V- and J-gene trimming was linked, in a later analysis, to a missense variant in DCLRE1C.

The TCR was taken from a woman in her 40s in good health and CMV-seronegative. The chain couples TRBV6-5 to TRBJ2-1, with TRBD2 matching 8 bases. Sequenced sample: PBMCs. CDR3 residues: CASALAGLYNEQFF. As DNA, the CDR3 is TGTGCCAGCGCATTAGCGGGGCTATACAATGAGCAGTTCTTC.